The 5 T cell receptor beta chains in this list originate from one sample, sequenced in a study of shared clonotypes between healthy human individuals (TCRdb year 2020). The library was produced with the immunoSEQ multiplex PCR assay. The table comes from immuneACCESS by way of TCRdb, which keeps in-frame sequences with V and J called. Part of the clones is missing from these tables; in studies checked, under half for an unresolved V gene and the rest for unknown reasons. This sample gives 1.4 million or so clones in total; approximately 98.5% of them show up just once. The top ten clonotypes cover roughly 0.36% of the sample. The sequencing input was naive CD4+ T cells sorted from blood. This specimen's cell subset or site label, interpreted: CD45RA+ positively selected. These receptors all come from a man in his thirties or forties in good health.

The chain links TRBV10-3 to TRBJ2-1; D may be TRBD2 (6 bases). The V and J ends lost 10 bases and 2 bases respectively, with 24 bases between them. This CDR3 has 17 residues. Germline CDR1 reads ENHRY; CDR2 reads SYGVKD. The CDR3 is CATNGRDPTTPYNEQFF. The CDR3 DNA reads TGTGCCACAAATGGGCGGGACCCCACAACCCCCTACAATGAGCAGTTCTTC.

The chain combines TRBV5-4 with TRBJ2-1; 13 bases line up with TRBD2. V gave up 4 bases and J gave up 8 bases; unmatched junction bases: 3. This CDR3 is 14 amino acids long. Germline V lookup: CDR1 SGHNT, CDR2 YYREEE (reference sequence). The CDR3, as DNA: TGTGCCAGCAGCGGACTAGCGGGAGTTGATGAGCAGTTCTTC. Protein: CASSGLAGVDEQFF.

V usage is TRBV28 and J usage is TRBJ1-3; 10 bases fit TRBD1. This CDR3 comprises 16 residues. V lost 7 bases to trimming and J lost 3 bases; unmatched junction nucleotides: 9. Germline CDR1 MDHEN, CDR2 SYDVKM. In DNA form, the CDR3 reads TGTGCCAGCACCTCTCTGGGACAGGGGTATGGAAACACCATATATTTT. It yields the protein CASTSLGQGYGNTIYF.

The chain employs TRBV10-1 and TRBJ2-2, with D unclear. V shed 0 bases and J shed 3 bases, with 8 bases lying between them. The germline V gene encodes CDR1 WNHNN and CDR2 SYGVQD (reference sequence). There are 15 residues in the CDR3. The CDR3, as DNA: TGCGCCAGCAGTGAGTCGCAGCCGGACACCGGGGAGCTGTTTTTT. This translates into CASSESQPDTGELFF.

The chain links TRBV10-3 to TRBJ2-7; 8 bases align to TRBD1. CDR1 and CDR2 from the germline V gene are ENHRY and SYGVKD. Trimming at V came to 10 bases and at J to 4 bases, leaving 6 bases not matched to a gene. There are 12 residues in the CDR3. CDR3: CATMTGVYEQYF. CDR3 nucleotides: TGTGCCACGATGACAGGGGTGTACGAGCAGTACTTC.